These T cell receptor beta chains were read from a single sample in a study of human T cells and chemical hapten exposure. In TCRdb, the RACE reads were re-called with MiXCR into one record per CDR3 protein. The sample contains under 45,000 distinct CDR3 sequences, about 5.5% of which appear only once. Material for sequencing was whole blood. Receptors were obtained from a human donor in good health. Some clones in this sample may be carry-over from other donors' samples. Both conserved end residues are part of each CDR3. The D gene is left open where the match is weak. Expanded clones get a size class; other rows say once, few or many, or leave the size out.

CAWSWRPQSVDTQYF	TGTGCCTGGAGTTGGAGACCTCAGAGTGTGGATACGCAGTATTTT	NA	many	TRBV30	15	TRBJ2-3
CASSLGGAGTGELFF	TGTGCCAGCAGTTTAGGAGGGGCGGGCACCGGGGAGCTGTTTTTT	NA	few	TRBV12-3/TRBV12-4	15	TRBJ2-2
CASSLGRNSPLHF	TGTGCCAGCAGCTTGGGACGTAATTCACCCCTCCACTTT	NA	few	TRBV5-6	13	TRBJ1-6
CASSLPEKGYEQYF	TGTGCCAGCAGTTTGCCGGAAAAGGGGTACGAGCAGTACTTC	NA	few	TRBV28	14	TRBJ2-7
CASESANAGGTDTQYF	TGTGCCAGCGAGAGCGCCAACGCGGGGGGCACAGATACGCAGTATTTT	TRBD2	many	TRBV2	16	TRBJ2-3
CASSEQDGAAAFF	TGCGCCAGCAGTGAGCAAGACGGGGCCGCCGCGTTCTTC	NA	NA	TRBV10-1	13	TRBJ2-1
CASSGVAGGPETQYF	TGTGCCAGCAGCGGAGTAGCGGGAGGGCCCGAGACCCAGTACTTC	TRBD2	many	TRBV9	15	TRBJ2-5
CASSPSGSELFF	TGTGCCAGCAGTCCCTCCGGGTCGGAGCTGTTTTTT	NA	many	TRBV28	12	TRBJ2-2
CASSEGTWSTDTQYF	TGTGCCAGCAGTGAGGGAACCTGGAGCACAGATACGCAGTATTTT	NA	many	TRBV2	15	TRBJ2-3
CASSRWDGGSFEAFF	TGTGCCAGCAGCCGCTGGGACGGCGGATCCTTTGAAGCTTTCTTT	NA	many	TRBV7-9	15	TRBJ1-1
CASNREVGDPNTEAFF	TGTGCCAGCAACAGGGAGGTAGGGGACCCGAACACTGAAGCTTTCTTT	NA	few	TRBV5-8	16	TRBJ1-1
CSARVAGGPLNEQFF	TGCAGTGCTAGAGTAGCGGGAGGGCCCCTCAATGAGCAGTTCTTC	TRBD2	many	TRBV20-1	15	TRBJ2-1
CASSLSPGGSNQPQHF	TGTGCCAGCAGCTTGTCCCCCGGGGGAAGCAATCAGCCCCAGCATTTT	NA	many	TRBV5-5	16	TRBJ1-5
CASRYRKTGSSGYTF	TGTGCCAGCAGATACAGGAAGACAGGGAGCTCTGGCTACACCTTC	TRBD1	many	TRBV6-2/TRBV6-3	15	TRBJ1-2
CSVGAAPEGPDYNEQFF	TGCAGCGTTGGAGCCGCACCCGAGGGCCCCGATTACAATGAGCAGTTCTTC	NA	few	TRBV29-1	17	TRBJ2-1
CASSQDRPGVNIQYF	TGTGCCAGCAGCCAAGATCGGCCAGGTGTAAACATTCAGTACTTC	NA	many	TRBV3-1	15	TRBJ2-4
CASSLARQELFF	TGTGCCAGCAGCTTAGCTCGGCAGGAACTGTTTTTT	NA	NA	TRBV11-2	12	TRBJ1-4
CASSFDEALQAFF	TGTGCCAGCAGCTTTGATGAGGCCCTCCAAGCTTTCTTT	NA	many	TRBV5-5	13	TRBJ1-1
CSVKGQGHTPGDSPQHF	TGCAGCGTTAAAGGACAGGGGCACACCCCAGGGGATTCGCCCCAGCATTTT	TRBD1	many	TRBV29-1	17	TRBJ1-5
CASSLGTGIRTYEQYF	TGTGCCAGCAGTCTCGGGACAGGGATTAGGACCTACGAGCAGTACTTC	TRBD1	many	TRBV6-1	16	TRBJ2-7
CASGTGTNTEAFF	TGTGCCAGCGGAACAGGGACGAACACTGAAGCTTTCTTT	NA	many	TRBV14	13	TRBJ1-1
CASSEGNLAGAGSDTQYF	TGTGCCAGCAGTGAGGGGAATCTAGCGGGAGCTGGGTCAGATACGCAGTATTTT	TRBD2	many	TRBV6-1	18	TRBJ2-3
CASSLNPFGQGGEKLFF	TGTGCCAGCAGTTTAAATCCTTTCGGACAGGGAGGTGAAAAACTGTTTTTT	TRBD1	many	TRBV27	17	TRBJ1-4
CAWSILAGEWTGELFF	TGTGCCTGGAGTATATTGGCAGGGGAGTGGACCGGGGAGCTGTTTTTT	NA	many	TRBV30	16	TRBJ2-2
CATSRYAGWGSEAFF	TGTGCCACCAGCAGATACGCCGGTTGGGGCAGCGAAGCTTTCTTT	NA	many	TRBV15	15	TRBJ1-1
CASSGTGTFDEQYF	TGTGCCAGCAGTGGAACCGGGACGTTCGACGAGCAGTACTTC	NA	many	TRBV2	14	TRBJ2-7
CASSEGAGGDTQYF	TGTGCCAGCAGTGAAGGAGCGGGAGGAGATACGCAGTATTTT	TRBD2	NA	TRBV27	14	TRBJ2-3
CSARGFGHSTYNEQFF	TGCAGTGCTAGAGGGTTCGGACACTCAACCTACAATGAGCAGTTCTTC	NA	many	TRBV20-1	16	TRBJ2-1
CASSSTIQETQYF	TGCGCCAGCAGCTCGACCATCCAAGAGACCCAGTACTTC	NA	many	TRBV5-1	13	TRBJ2-5
CASSAYRDSTYEQYF	TGTGCCAGCAGTGCCTACCGGGACAGCACCTACGAGCAGTACTTC	TRBD1	few	TRBV6-5	15	TRBJ2-7
CAQSLGNRGDEQFF	TGTGCGCAAAGCTTGGGGAACAGGGGGGATGAGCAGTTCTTC	TRBD1	few	TRBV5-4	14	TRBJ2-1
CASSSAGSPATYEQYF	TGTGCCAGCAGTTCCGCGGGTAGCCCGGCAACCTACGAGCAGTACTTC	NA	many	TRBV28	16	TRBJ2-7
CASSDGQGADTQYF	TGTGCCAGCAGTGACGGGCAGGGAGCAGATACGCAGTATTTT	NA	many	TRBV6-4	14	TRBJ2-3
CASSPRTVGTPYEQYF	TGTGCCAGCAGTCCCCGGACCGTCGGAACCCCCTACGAGCAGTACTTC	NA	many	TRBV12-3/TRBV12-4	16	TRBJ2-7
CAASAPWTGGNEQFF	TGTGCCGCCAGTGCTCCCTGGACAGGGGGCAATGAGCAGTTCTTC	TRBD1	few	TRBV24-1	15	TRBJ2-1
CASSPPSPANTEAFF	TGTGCCAGCTCACCACCGAGTCCTGCTAACACTGAAGCTTTCTTT	NA	many	TRBV18	15	TRBJ1-1
CASSLGGWRGELFF	TGTGCCAGCAGCTTAGGTGGTTGGCGCGGGGAGCTGTTTTTT	NA	NA	TRBV7-9	14	TRBJ2-2
CASSYSGTYEQYF	TGTGCCAGCAGTTACTCCGGGACTTACGAGCAGTACTTC	NA	many	TRBV6-5	13	TRBJ2-7
CSAPEAGAQYF	TGCAGTGCCCCTGAGGCGGGGGCGCAGTATTTT	TRBD2	many	TRBV20-1	11	TRBJ2-3
CASSFSSTDTQYF	TGTGCCAGCAGTTTTAGTAGCACAGATACGCAGTATTTT	NA	many	TRBV28	13	TRBJ2-3
CASSIGGDSSEQYF	TGTGCCAGCAGCATTGGGGGAGACAGTTCCGAGCAGTACTTC	NA	medium-sized	TRBV25-1	14	TRBJ2-7
CASSQDPGVNTEAFF	TGTGCCAGCAGCCAAGATCCAGGGGTGAACACTGAAGCTTTCTTT	NA	few	TRBV4-2	15	TRBJ1-1
CASSLIQGLNTEAFF	TGTGCCAGCAGCTTAATCCAGGGGCTGAACACTGAAGCTTTCTTT	NA	many	TRBV7-2	15	TRBJ1-1
CASSSTWQEKLFF	TGTGCCAGCAGCTCGACTTGGCAAGAAAAACTGTTTTTT	NA	many	TRBV5-6	13	TRBJ1-4
CASSGPGENTEAFF	TGTGCCAGCAGTGGGCCAGGCGAGAACACTGAAGCTTTCTTT	NA	many	TRBV6-2/TRBV6-3	14	TRBJ1-1
CSARDLPTSVETQYF	TGCAGTGCTAGAGACCTCCCAACTAGCGTTGAGACCCAGTACTTC	TRBD2	few	TRBV20-1	15	TRBJ2-5
CASSEFLGGNNYGYTF	TGTGCCAGCAGTGAATTCCTGGGCGGAAATAACTATGGCTACACCTTC	NA	few	TRBV25-1	16	TRBJ1-2
CASSHPTLAKNIQYF	TGCGCCAGCAGCCACCCCACCTTAGCCAAAAACATTCAGTACTTC	NA	few	TRBV4-1	15	TRBJ2-4
CSAARTPGFTDTQYF	TGCAGTGCGGCCAGGACTCCCGGCTTCACAGATACGCAGTATTTT	NA	many	TRBV20-1	15	TRBJ2-3
CASRKGAHTEAFF	TGTGCCAGCAGGAAGGGGGCCCACACTGAAGCTTTCTTT	TRBD1	few	TRBV6-2/TRBV6-3	13	TRBJ1-1
CASEGLPGQPNTGELFF	TGTGCCAGCGAGGGACTGCCGGGACAGCCGAACACCGGGGAGCTGTTTTTT	NA	NA	TRBV28	17	TRBJ2-2
CASSLSVREKVGHGYTF	TGTGCCAGCAGTTTATCGGTTAGGGAGAAGGTCGGGCATGGCTACACCTTC	NA	few	TRBV27	17	TRBJ1-2
CASSMAGGNQPQHF	TGTGCCAGTAGTATGGCTGGGGGGAATCAGCCCCAGCATTTT	NA	many	TRBV19	14	TRBJ1-5
CSVEMLAAGSTDTQYF	TGCAGCGTTGAGATGCTCGCCGCGGGAAGCACAGATACGCAGTATTTT	NA	many	TRBV29-1	16	TRBJ2-3
CASSPGQVGLQETQYF	TGTGCCAGCTCACCCGGACAGGTCGGCCTACAAGAGACCCAGTACTTC	TRBD1	many	TRBV18	16	TRBJ2-5
CASSLASTSTDTQYF	TGTGCCAGCAGCTTAGCTTCGACTAGCACAGATACGCAGTATTTT	NA	few	TRBV7-2	15	TRBJ2-3
CASSPSSRSPLHF	TGTGCCAGCAGCCCGAGCTCCAGATCACCCCTCCACTTT	NA	many	TRBV4-2	13	TRBJ1-6
CASSLNRVHRYGYTF	TGTGCCAGCAGTCTAAACAGGGTACATCGCTATGGCTACACCTTC	NA	many	TRBV5-6	15	TRBJ1-2
CASSKASRGAYEQYF	TGTGCCAGCAGCAAAGCCTCCAGGGGTGCTTACGAGCAGTACTTC	NA	NA	TRBV21-1	15	TRBJ2-7